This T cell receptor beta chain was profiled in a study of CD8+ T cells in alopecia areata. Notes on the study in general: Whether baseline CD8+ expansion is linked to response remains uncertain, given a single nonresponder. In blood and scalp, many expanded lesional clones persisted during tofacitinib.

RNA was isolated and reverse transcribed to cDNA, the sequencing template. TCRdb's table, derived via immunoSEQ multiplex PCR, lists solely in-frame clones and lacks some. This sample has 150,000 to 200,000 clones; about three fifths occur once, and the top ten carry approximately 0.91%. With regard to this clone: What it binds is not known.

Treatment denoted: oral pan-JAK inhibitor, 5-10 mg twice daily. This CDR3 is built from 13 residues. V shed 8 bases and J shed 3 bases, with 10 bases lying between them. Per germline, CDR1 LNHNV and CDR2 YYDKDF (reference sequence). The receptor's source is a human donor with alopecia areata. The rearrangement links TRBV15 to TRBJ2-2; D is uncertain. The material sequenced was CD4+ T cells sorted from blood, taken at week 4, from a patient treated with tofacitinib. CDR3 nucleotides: TGTGCCACCTCTTGGCAGTACACCGGGGAGCTGTTTTTT. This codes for CATSWQYTGELFF.